This T cell receptor (beta chain) was retrieved from a study of T cell repertoires in cytomegalovirus infection. TCRdb fed the reads into MiXCR, producing one record per CDR3 protein. The data hold roughly 920,000 distinct CDR3 sequences, with around 31% observed a single time. J lost 1 base, V lost 5 bases, and 5 bases had no gene match. Per the germline V gene, CDR1 is SEHNR and CDR2 is FQNEAQ (reference sequence). There are 16 residues in the CDR3. With respect to this clonotype: Its cognate antigen is unknown.

J is TRBJ2-5 and V is TRBV7-9; 12 nucleotides agree with TRBD2. The sequence was collected from a human donor in good health (CMV status not recorded). Some clones in this sample may be carry-over from other donors' samples. The material was cultured CD8+ T cells from PBMCs, obtained from culture after CMV antigen stimulation. CDR3: CASSPGLAGSQETQYF. CDR3 sequence (DNA): TGTGCCAGCAGCCCTGGACTAGCGGGGTCCCAAGAGACCCAGTACTTC.